This T cell receptor (beta chain) was obtained from a study of identical twins. TCRdb processed the 5' RACE reads anew with MiXCR; each CDR3 protein has one entry. The sample holds 550,000 to 800,000 distinct CDR3 sequences, 7.1% seen once. This CDR3 contains 14 residues. V lost 7 bases and J lost 7; bases outside the gene matches: 10. Germline assignment: CDR1 SQVTM and CDR2 ANQGSEA. In addition, the sample was reused for a study of yellow fever vaccine responses in identical twins.

This clonotype was obtained from a woman aged 18-30 years in good health. The rearrangement uses TRBV29-1 and TRBJ2-1; 10 bases agree with TRBD2. The material sequenced was PBMCs. The CDR3: CSGGRLAGGNEQFF. Written as DNA, the CDR3 is TGCAGCGGGGGTAGACTAGCGGGTGGAAATGAGCAGTTCTTC.